Following are 23 T cell receptor beta chains from one sample sequenced in a study of T cells in localized non-small cell lung cancer. Profiling relied on immunoSEQ multiplex PCR, and the TCRdb table lists in-frame clones only, not all of them. This sample has around 83,000 clones, with 87% found just once. The specimen was peripheral blood, collected before any cancer treatment. These receptors were collected from a man aged 40 to 69 with stage I squamous cell lung carcinoma.

This chain uses TRBV9 with TRBJ2-7; 14 bases fit TRBD2. The length of the CDR3 is 17 residues. The germline gives CDR1 SGDLS, CDR2 YYNGEE. Unmatched junction bases numbered 9, after V lost 4 bases and J lost 3 bases. The CDR3 region is CASSLGTSGGIGYEQYF. CDR3 nucleotide sequence: TGTGCCAGCAGCCTTGGGACTAGCGGGGGTATAGGCTACGAGCAGTACTTC.

The rearrangement joins TRBV5-1 to TRBJ2-5; tentatively, D is TRBD1 (6 bases). There are 14 residues in the CDR3. The V and J ends lost 4 bases and 4 bases respectively, with 14 bases between them. Germline assignment: CDR1 SGHRS and CDR2 YFSETQ. CDR3 loop: CASSPGAGVETQYF. The CDR3 DNA reads as TGCGCCAGCAGCCCGGGCGCAGGGGTAGAGACCCAGTACTTC. Full variable domain (outside the CDR3, taken from reference TRBV5-1 and TRBJ2-5): KAGVTQTPRYLIKTRGQQVTLSCSPISGHRSVSWYQQTPGQGLQFLFEYFSETQRNKGNFPGRFSGRQFSNSRSEMNVSTLELGDSALYLCASSPGAGVETQYFGPGTRLLVL.

The rearrangement links TRBV27 to TRBJ2-2; 8 bases fit TRBD1. CDR1 and CDR2 from the germline V gene are MNHEY and SMNVEV (reference sequence). The CDR3 is 16 amino acids. Trimming cost V 5 bases and J 4 bases; bases outside gene matches: 9. CDR3 sequence: CASSTRTGRGTGELFF. CDR3 sequence (DNA): TGTGCCAGCAGTACACGGACAGGGCGAGGCACCGGGGAGCTGTTTTTT.

The rearrangement joins TRBV5-4 to TRBJ2-1, with D hard to call. Germline V gene data show CDR1 as SGHNT and CDR2 as YYREEE (reference sequence). There are 14 residues in the CDR3. The V gene lost 0 bases and the J gene lost 4 bases, with 8 bases spanning the gap. CDR3 coding DNA: TGTGCCAGCAGCTTGGGGCAGCAGTACAATGAGCAGTTCTTC. Amino acid sequence: CASSLGQQYNEQFF. Using reference TRBV5-4 and TRBJ2-1 for the parts outside the CDR3, the full variable domain is ETGVTQSPTHLIKTRGQQVTLRCSSQSGHNTVSWYQQALGQGPQFIFQYYREEENGRGNFPPRFSGLQFPNYSSELNVNALELDDSALYLCASSLGQQYNEQFFGPGTRLTVL.

V gene TRBV18 combines with J gene TRBJ2-7; D possibly uses TRBD1 or TRBD2 (5 bases each). The germline V gene encodes CDR1 KGHSH and CDR2 LQKENI. This CDR3 is 13 amino acids long. V lost 3 bases and J 6 bases, leaving 12 bases between the germline ends. CDR3 nucleotide sequence: TGTGCCAGCTCACCTGCAGGGAGCGGCGAGCAGTACTTC. Translating gives CASSPAGSGEQYF.

The chain combines TRBV30 with TRBJ2-2; 7 positions match TRBD1. Germline V gives CDR1 GTSNPN, CDR2 SVGIG (reference sequence). V shed 2 bases, J shed 6 bases, and the junction held 3 bases outside the gene matches. The CDR3 is 13 amino acids. CDR3 DNA: TGTGCCTGGAGTAAGACAGGGTCCGGGGAGCTGTTTTTT. It encodes CAWSKTGSGELFF. The entire variable domain, with the rest obtained from reference TRBV30 and TRBJ2-2, is as follows: SQTIHQWPATLVQPVGSPLSLECTVEGTSNPNLYWYRQAAGRGLQLLFYSVGIGQISSEVPQNLSASRPQDRQFILSSKKLLLSDSGFYLCAWSKTGSGELFFGEGSRLTVL.

The chain has TRBV27 and TRBJ2-3; D could derive from TRBD1 or TRBD2 (5 bases each). The CDR3 totals 15 residues. Germline V gene lookup returns CDR1 MNHEY and CDR2 SMNVEV (reference sequence). V lost 5 bases and J lost 1, with 13 bases in between. The CDR3 sequence is CASSPRTGRTDTQYF. CDR3 in DNA: TGTGCCAGCAGTCCCCGGACGGGGCGCACAGATACGCAGTATTTT.

The chain links TRBV14 to TRBJ1-1; D remains unclear. The V end was cut by 1 base, the J end by 5 bases, with 11 bases between. This CDR3 has 14 residues. The germline V gene has CDR1 SGHDN and CDR2 FVKESK. The CDR3 is CASSQAAGRTEAFF. The CDR3 DNA follows: TGTGCCAGCAGCCAAGCCGCAGGACGGACTGAAGCTTTCTTT. Together with reference TRBV14 and TRBJ1-1, the CDR3 gives the full variable domain: EAGVTQFPSHSVIEKGQTVTLRCDPISGHDNLYWYRRVMGKEIKFLLHFVKESKQDESGMPNNRFLAERTGGTYSTLKVQPAELEDSGVYFCASSQAAGRTEAFFGQGTRLTVV.

J is TRBJ1-2 and V is TRBV4-3; D not certain. This CDR3 is 15 amino acids long. V shed 0 bases and J shed 4 bases, with 12 bases lying between them. Germline CDR1 LGHNA, CDR2 YSLEER. This chain's CDR3 is CASSQDQELFYGYTF. CDR3 nucleotide sequence: TGCGCCAGCAGCCAAGATCAGGAACTCTTCTATGGCTACACCTTC.

This chain joins TRBV10-1 and TRBJ1-1; D gene uncertain. In germline, CDR1 is WNHNN, CDR2 SYGVQD (reference sequence). This CDR3 has 13 amino acids. Trimming cost V 4 bases and J 0 bases, with 6 bases left between them. The CDR3 spells CASSGTVNTEAFF. CDR3 in DNA: TGCGCCAGCAGTGGGACGGTGAACACTGAAGCTTTCTTT.

In its sample, this clone was seen once. V and J are TRBV4-1 and TRBJ1-2; tentative D call: TRBD1 (6 bases). Germline CDR1 is MGHRA and CDR2 is YSYEKL. Between the trimmed V and J ends, which lost 0 bases and 4 bases, there was a span of 9 bases. This CDR3 has 14 residues. CDR3 DNA: TGCGCCAGCAGCCAAGAACAAGGGGGCTATGGCTACACCTTC. As protein: CASSQEQGGYGYTF.

The CDR3 sequence is CASSFSGGTYEQYF. The CDR3 region has the DNA TGCGCCAGCAGCTTTAGCGGGGGGACTTACGAGCAGTACTTC. This chain connects TRBV5-1 to TRBJ2-7; the match to TRBD2 covers 10 bases. V was clipped by 2 bases and J by 4 bases; unmatched bases: 3. In germline, CDR1 is SGHRS, CDR2 YFSETQ. The CDR3 totals 14 residues.

The gene calls are TRBV30 and TRBJ2-5; unclear D gene. Per the germline V gene, CDR1 is GTSNPN and CDR2 is SVGIG (reference sequence). The V gene lost 2 bases and the J gene lost 2 bases, with 15 bases spanning the gap. This CDR3 contains 15 residues. The CDR3 sequence is CAWSSGLPVQETQYF. In DNA, the CDR3 is TGTGCCTGGAGTTCGGGTCTACCAGTTCAAGAGACCCAGTACTTC.

This clone has just one count. CDR3 coding DNA: TGTGCCTGGAGTGTGGGGCACACAGATACGCAGTATTTT. Its translation is CAWSVGHTDTQYF. The chain has TRBV30 and TRBJ2-3, with a possible D match to TRBD1 (5 bases). The germline V and J ends were trimmed by 0 bases and 2 bases, with 6 bases remaining between them. This CDR3 contains 13 residues. Per germline, CDR1 GTSNPN and CDR2 SVGIG (reference sequence).

The chain couples TRBV4-2 to TRBJ2-7, with TRBD1 identical over 8 bases. Trimming removed 4 bases from V and 1 base from J; junction bases left unmatched: 6. The CDR3 length is 15 residues. CDR1 and CDR2 from the germline V gene are LGHNA and YNFKEQ. For the CDR3, the DNA is TGTGCCAGCAGCCCCGGACAGGGTGAGTCCTACGAGCAGTACTTC. It encodes CASSPGQGESYEQYF.

The chain couples TRBV11-2 to TRBJ1-1; D call uncertain. Between the trimmed V and J ends, which lost 5 bases and 11 bases, there was a span of 15 bases. The CDR3 is made up of 12 amino acids. CDR1 is SGHAT and CDR2 is FQNNGV in the germline V gene. The CDR3 spells CASSQVSGLAFF. CDR3 in DNA: TGTGCCAGCAGCCAGGTCTCCGGCCTGGCTTTCTTT. Full variable domain (rest looked up from reference TRBV11-2 and TRBJ1-1): EAGVAQSPRYKIIEKRQSVAFWCNPISGHATLYWYQQILGQGPKLLIQFQNNGVVDDSQLPKDRFSAERLKGVDSTLKIQPAKLEDSAVYLCASSQVSGLAFFGQGTRLTVV.

The V gene is TRBV28, the J gene TRBJ1-5, with D unclear. CDR1 is MDHEN, CDR2 SYDVKM, per germline. The V end was cut by 2 bases, the J end by 2 bases, with 10 bases between. This CDR3 comprises 15 residues. CDR3 nucleotide sequence: TGTGCCAGCAGTTTACGGGGTAATGGCAATCAGCCCCAGCATTTT. Protein product: CASSLRGNGNQPQHF.

J is TRBJ2-7 and V is TRBV6-5, with a tentative D call TRBD2 (6 bases). The germline gives CDR1 MNHEY, CDR2 SVGAGI. The CDR3 is made up of 14 amino acids. Trimming shortened V by 11 bases and J by 0 bases, and 17 bases separated the two germline ends. The CDR3 reads CAASGERGSYEQYF. The CDR3 nucleotides read TGTGCCGCCTCGGGGGAACGAGGCTCCTACGAGCAGTACTTC.

In its sample, this clone was seen once. The chain recombines TRBV10-3 with TRBJ2-7, with D possibly being TRBD1 (5 bases). Between the trimmed V and J ends, which lost 9 bases and 2 bases, there was a span of 14 bases. The CDR3 consists of 13 residues. Germline values: CDR1 ENHRY, CDR2 SYGVKD. Written as DNA, the CDR3 is TGTGCCATAAAGACAGACCGGACCTACGAGCAGTACTTC. Its protein product is CAIKTDRTYEQYF.

The CDR3 sequence: CASKEGQGAWNTEAFF. CDR3 sequence (DNA): TGTGCCAGTAAAGAAGGGCAGGGGGCTTGGAACACTGAAGCTTTCTTT. The gene calls are TRBV19 and TRBJ1-1; 8 bases fit TRBD1. V lost 7 bases, J lost 1 base, and 11 bases stayed unmatched. The germline V gene has CDR1 LNHDA and CDR2 SQIVND (reference sequence). The CDR3 covers 16 residues.

The CDR3: CASSPRTGDTEAFF. CDR3 DNA: TGTGCCAGCAGCCCGCGGACAGGGGACACTGAAGCTTTCTTT. The rearrangement uses TRBV11-3 and TRBJ1-1, with TRBD1 matching over 9 bases. From germline, CDR1 is SGHNT and CDR2 YENEEA. CDR3 length equals 14 residues. The V and J ends lost 5 bases and 3 bases, in that order; junction bases with no gene match: 4.

This chain links TRBV10-3 with TRBJ1-3, with D hard to call. The CDR3 consists of 19 residues. With 0 bases removed from V and 0 bases from J, the gap between germline ends came to 18 bases. Germline CDR1 and CDR2: ENHRY and SYGVKD. The CDR3 region has the DNA TGTGCCATCAGTGAGTCGTTAGGAACAGTTTTGAACTCTGGAAACACCATATATTTT. This translates into CAISESLGTVLNSGNTIYF.

The chain couples TRBV7-9 to TRBJ1-2, with D possibly TRBD1 on 6 matching bases. Trimming removed 6 bases at V and 4 bases at J, with 12 bases between. CDR3 length: 13 amino acids. The germline V gene has CDR1 SEHNR and CDR2 FQNEAQ (reference sequence). The CDR3 bases are TGTGCCAGCAGTGACAGGCAGTTCTATGGCTACACCTTC. This translates into CASSDRQFYGYTF.